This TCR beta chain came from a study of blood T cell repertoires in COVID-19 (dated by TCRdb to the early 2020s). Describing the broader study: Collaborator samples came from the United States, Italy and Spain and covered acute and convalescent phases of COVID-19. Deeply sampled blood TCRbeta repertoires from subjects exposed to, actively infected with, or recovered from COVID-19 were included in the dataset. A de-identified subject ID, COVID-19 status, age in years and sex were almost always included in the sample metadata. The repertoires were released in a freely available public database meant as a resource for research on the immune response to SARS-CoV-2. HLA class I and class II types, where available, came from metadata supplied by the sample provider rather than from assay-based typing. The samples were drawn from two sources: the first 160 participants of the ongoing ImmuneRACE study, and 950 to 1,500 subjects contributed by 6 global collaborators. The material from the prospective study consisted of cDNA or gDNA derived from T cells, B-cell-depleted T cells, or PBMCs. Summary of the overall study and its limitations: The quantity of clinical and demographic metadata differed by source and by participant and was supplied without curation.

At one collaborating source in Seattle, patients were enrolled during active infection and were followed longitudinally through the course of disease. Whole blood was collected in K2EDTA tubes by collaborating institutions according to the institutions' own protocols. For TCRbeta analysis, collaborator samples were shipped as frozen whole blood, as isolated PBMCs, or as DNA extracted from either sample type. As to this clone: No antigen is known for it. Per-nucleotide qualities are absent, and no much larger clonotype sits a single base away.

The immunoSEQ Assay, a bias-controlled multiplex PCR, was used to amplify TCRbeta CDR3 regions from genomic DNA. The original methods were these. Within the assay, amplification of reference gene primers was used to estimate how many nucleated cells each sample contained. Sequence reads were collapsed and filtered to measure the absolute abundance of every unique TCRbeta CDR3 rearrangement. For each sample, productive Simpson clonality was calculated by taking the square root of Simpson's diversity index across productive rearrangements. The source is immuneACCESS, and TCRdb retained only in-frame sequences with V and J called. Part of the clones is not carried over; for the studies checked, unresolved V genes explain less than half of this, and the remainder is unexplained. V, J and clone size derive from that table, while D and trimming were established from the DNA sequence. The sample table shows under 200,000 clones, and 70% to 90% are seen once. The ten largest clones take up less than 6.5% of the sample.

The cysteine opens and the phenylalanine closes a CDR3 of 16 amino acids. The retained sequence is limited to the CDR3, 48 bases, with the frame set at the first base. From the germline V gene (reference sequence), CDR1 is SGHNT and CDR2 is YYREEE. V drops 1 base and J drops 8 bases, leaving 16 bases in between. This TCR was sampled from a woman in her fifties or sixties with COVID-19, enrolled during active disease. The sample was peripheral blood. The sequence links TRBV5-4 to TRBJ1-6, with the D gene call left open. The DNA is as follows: TGTGCCAGCAGCTTGCACAGCGGAGTAATGTATTCACCCCTCCACTTT. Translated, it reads CASSLHSGVMYSPLHF.